This T cell receptor beta chain was observed in a study of siplizumab effects on memory and regulatory T cells. Background on the study: Mixed lymphocyte reactions were matched in twos, containing siplizumab at 0.8 to 1 ug/mL or lacking drug. Findings and caveats of the study: Researchers did not confirm the suppressive function of proliferating Tregs from siplizumab cultures.

Coculturing of the mixed lymphocyte reaction cells was performed at 37°C for under seven days. V was trimmed by 0 bases and J by 4 bases, leaving 6 bases between them. This CDR3 is built from 12 residues. Per germline, CDR1 SQVTM and CDR2 ANQGSEA. On this clone: Its antigen is unidentified.

Measured with immunoSEQ multiplex PCR; TCRdb has only the in-frame clones, and not every one. The sample records some 15,000 clones, around 49% being singletons. This clonotype was sampled from a human donor in good health; the cells came from an allogeneic mixed lymphocyte reaction. The chain joins TRBV29-1 to TRBJ1-1, with D uncertain. Sequenced sample: CFSE-low (dividing) CD4+ T cells sorted from an allogeneic mixed lymphocyte reaction. The CDR3 DNA reads TGCAGCGTTGAAGACCCCTTCACTGAAGCTTTCTTT. Its translation is CSVEDPFTEAFF.